The 25 T cell receptor beta chains below all came from one sample that was sequenced in a study of cytomegalovirus exposure and HLA in healthy donors. Clones were read by immunoSEQ multiplex PCR, and TCRdb kept only the in-frame ones, dropping some. The sample has 200,000 to 250,000 clones, over 80% seen once. The sequencing sample was made of PBMCs. These receptor sequences come from a woman aged 30 to 39 in good health and CMV-seropositive.

The genes are TRBV4-1 and TRBJ1-2, with D hard to call. Germline V CDR1 and CDR2: MGHRA, YSYEKL. The V end lost 0 bases, the J end lost 2 bases, and 7 bases lay between the germline ends. The CDR3 loop spans 14 amino acids. DNA for the CDR3: TGCGCCAGCAGCCAAGAACAACGGAACTATGGCTACACCTTC. Translating it yields CASSQEQRNYGYTF.

The chain employs TRBV6-5 and TRBJ1-4; 7 bases match TRBD1. Germline assignment: CDR1 MNHEY and CDR2 SVGAGI. The CDR3 totals 15 residues. With 2 bases clipped from V and 8 bases from J, the junction kept 8 bases outside the gene matches. The chain's CDR3 is CASSYEGGAGEKLFF. The CDR3 DNA follows: TGTGCCAGCAGTTACGAAGGGGGCGCAGGGGAAAAACTGTTTTTT.

V is TRBV28 and J is TRBJ1-2; perhaps TRBD1 as D (5 bases). The CDR3 length is 14 residues. Germline V gene lookup returns CDR1 MDHEN and CDR2 SYDVKM. V lost 6 bases, J lost 2 bases, and 13 bases lay in between. The CDR3 sequence is CASSMAWGNYGYTF. CDR3 sequence (DNA): TGTGCCAGCAGCATGGCATGGGGGAACTATGGCTACACCTTC.

V usage is TRBV5-1 and J usage is TRBJ2-3, with TRBD1 matching 7 bases. The CDR3 sequence is 16 residues long. The germline CDR1 and CDR2 sequences are SGHRS and YFSETQ. J gave up 3 bases and V 4 bases, and 11 bases lay outside the gene matches. DNA of the CDR3: TGCGCCAGCAGCCCGGGACAGTTTATGTGGACAGATACGCAGTATTTT. This sequence encodes CASSPGQFMWTDTQYF.

This clone was recorded once. Here the CDR3 DNA reads TGTGCCAGCAGCGTCCGGGGTCCGCATGAGCAGTTCTTC. Protein product: CASSVRGPHEQFF. The chain carries TRBV9 and TRBJ2-1; possible D gene TRBD2, 5 bases. The germline V and J ends were trimmed by 2 bases and 8 bases, with 11 bases remaining between them. Germline assignment: CDR1 SGDLS and CDR2 YYNGEE. This CDR3 region has 13 residues.

This sequence joins TRBV10-3 and TRBJ2-7; 7 bases are a match to TRBD2. Looked up from germline, CDR1 is ENHRY and CDR2 is SYGVKD. The junction had 4 bases not matched to a gene; V was cut back by 2 bases and J by 3 bases. The CDR3 spans 14 residues. CDR3 in amino acids: CAISEPTSDYEQYF. The CDR3 DNA sequence: TGTGCCATCAGTGAGCCAACTAGCGACTACGAGCAGTACTTC.

This clone showed up just once. This chain links TRBV11-3 with TRBJ2-1; 11 positions agree with TRBD1. The CDR3 runs to 17 residues. Germline CDR1 SGHNT, CDR2 YENEEA. V was clipped by 1 base and J by 2 bases; unmatched bases: 4. The CDR3: CASSLVLDRGPYNEQFF. The DNA of the CDR3 is TGTGCCAGCAGCTTAGTCCTGGACAGGGGGCCCTACAATGAGCAGTTCTTC.

This clone was observed a few times. This chain joins TRBV11-3 and TRBJ1-3; D call uncertain. Germline V gene lookup returns CDR1 SGHNT and CDR2 YENEEA. Trimming removed 3 bases from V and 6 bases from J, with 3 bases in between. The CDR3 is 11 amino acids. CDR3 in amino acids: CASSLLNTIYF. CDR3 DNA: TGTGCCAGCAGCTTGCTAAACACCATATATTTT.

This clone has only one observation. The genes are TRBV15 and TRBJ1-1; tentative D call: TRBD1 (5 bases). V was pared by 1 base and J by 7 bases, with 13 bases between. Germline V gene sequence: CDR1 LNHNV, CDR2 YYDKDF (reference sequence). This CDR3 is 14 amino acids long. The DNA of the CDR3 is TGTGCCACCAGCAGAGGGTATGTGGGGCGTGAAGCTTTCTTT. It translates to CATSRGYVGREAFF.

The CDR3 region has the DNA TGTGCCAGCAGCGGAGACGACTACGAGCAGTACTTC. Translated, it gives CASSGDDYEQYF. V gene TRBV9 combines with J gene TRBJ2-7, with D hard to call. The CDR3 consists of 12 residues. Trimming removed 3 bases from V and 3 bases from J, with 7 bases in between. Germline assignment: CDR1 SGDLS and CDR2 YYNGEE.

V and J are TRBV7-3 and TRBJ2-5; D possibly corresponds to TRBD2 (6 bases). This CDR3 spans 15 amino acids. Deletions cut 2 bases from V and 1 base from J, with 11 bases between. Germline-derived CDR1 and CDR2 are SGHTA and FQGTGA. The CDR3 coding sequence is TGTGCCAGCAGCTTAGGCGGGGAGATCCAAGAGACCCAGTACTTC. Protein sequence: CASSLGGEIQETQYF.

V usage is TRBV29-1 and J usage is TRBJ1-2, with D perhaps TRBD1 (5 bases). Germline V gene sequence: CDR1 SQVTM, CDR2 ANQGSEA. The V gene lost 4 bases and the J gene lost 4 bases, with 13 bases spanning the gap. The CDR3 is made up of 13 amino acids. CDR3 loop: CSVGDGSIYGYTF. CDR3 sequence (DNA): TGCAGCGTTGGGGACGGATCCATCTATGGCTACACCTTC.

As DNA, the CDR3 is TGTGCCAGCAGCTTGGTGGGGATAGGGGTTCAGATGGACACCTTC. Amino acids: CASSLVGIGVQMDTF. The J gene is TRBJ1-2, the V gene TRBV5-4; D might be TRBD1 (5 bases). This CDR3 has 15 residues. Germline CDR1 and CDR2: SGHNT and YYREEE (reference sequence). V was shortened by 0 bases and J by 12 bases, with 21 bases between the two germline ends. The whole variable domain, remainder taken from reference TRBV5-4 and TRBJ1-2, is ETGVTQSPTHLIKTRGQQVTLRCSSQSGHNTVSWYQQALGQGPQFIFQYYREEENGRGNFPPRFSGLQFPNYSSELNVNALELDDSALYLCASSLVGIGVQMDTFGSGTRLTVV.

The V gene is TRBV7-2, the J gene TRBJ1-5; 9 nucleotides agree with TRBD1. The CDR3 runs to 15 residues. Trimming cost V 5 bases and J 6 bases; bases outside gene matches: 8. CDR1 and CDR2 (germline): SGHTA, FQGNSA. CDR3 protein: CASSQQGAVGQPQHF. In DNA form, the CDR3 reads TGTGCCAGCAGCCAACAGGGGGCTGTTGGTCAGCCCCAGCATTTT.

The V call is TRBV6-1, the J call TRBJ2-7; 7 nucleotides agree with TRBD2. V lost 7 bases, J lost 2 bases, and 5 bases stayed unmatched. The length of the CDR3 is 13 residues. The germline V gene has CDR1 MNHNS and CDR2 SASEGT. The CDR3 DNA sequence: TGTGCCAGCACGGCGGGAGATACCTACGAGCAGTACTTC. Amino acids: CASTAGDTYEQYF.

V is TRBV6-1 and J is TRBJ1-5, with 7 bases aligning to TRBD1. Germline loops: CDR1 MNHNS, CDR2 SASEGT. The V gene end was trimmed by 0 bases and the J gene end by 7 bases; junction bases not matched to a gene: 6. The CDR3 length is 15 residues. CDR3 DNA: TGTGCCAGCAGTGAAGCCGGCAGGGGGGGGCAGCCCCAGCATTTT. This codes for CASSEAGRGGQPQHF.

The chain has TRBV28 and TRBJ2-1; D not resolved. V was pared by 7 bases and J by 8 bases, with 18 bases between. Germline loops: CDR1 MDHEN, CDR2 SYDVKM. The CDR3 has 14 amino acids. The CDR3 reads CASKLRVGQDEQFF. The CDR3 DNA sequence: TGTGCCAGCAAGTTGCGAGTAGGGCAGGATGAGCAGTTCTTC.

The chain is built from TRBV30 and TRBJ2-2, with 8 bases identical to TRBD1. Trimming cost V 7 bases and J 3 bases; bases outside gene matches: 4. The germline V gene has CDR1 GTSNPN and CDR2 SVGIG (reference sequence). The CDR3 sequence is 13 residues long. CDR3 bases: TGTGCCTCCAACAGGGGGGACACCGGGGAGCTGTTTTTT. Translating gives CASNRGDTGELFF.

The rearrangement uses TRBV5-4 and TRBJ1-2; D is possibly TRBD1 (5 bases). Per germline, CDR1 SGHNT and CDR2 YYREEE (reference sequence). Trimming took 0 bases from V and 2 from J, leaving 8 bases between them. There are 14 residues in the CDR3. This chain's CDR3 is CASSLGQGNYGYTF. DNA for the CDR3: TGTGCCAGCAGCTTGGGGCAGGGAAACTATGGCTACACCTTC.

The chain combines TRBV28 with TRBJ2-1; 10 bases agree with TRBD2. This CDR3 has 16 amino acids. V lost 4 bases to trimming and J lost 4 bases; unmatched junction nucleotides: 7. Looked up from germline, CDR1 is MDHEN and CDR2 is SYDVKM. The CDR3 sequence: CASSSAAGGKYNEQFF. For the CDR3, the DNA is TGTGCCAGCAGTTCGGCAGCGGGAGGGAAATACAATGAGCAGTTCTTC.

CDR3 nucleotide sequence: TGTGCCAGTAGTATAGCGATGTACGATGGCTACACCTTC. As protein: CASSIAMYDGYTF. The J gene is TRBJ1-2, the V gene TRBV19; D call uncertain. V was trimmed by 1 base and J by 6 bases, leaving 9 bases between them. Germline loops: CDR1 LNHDA, CDR2 SQIVND (reference sequence). The CDR3 is 13 residues long.

This chain uses TRBV2 with TRBJ1-1; D perhaps matches TRBD1 (6 bases). Trimming cost V 5 bases and J 2 bases, with 12 bases left between them. The CDR3 has 14 amino acids. Germline-derived CDR1 and CDR2 are SNHLY and FYNNEI. CDR3 region: CASSRLRGNTEAFF. The CDR3 DNA reads as TGTGCCAGCAGTCGACTCAGGGGCAACACTGAAGCTTTCTTT. Variable domain in full (rest from reference TRBV2 and TRBJ1-1): EPEVTQTPSHQVTQMGQEVILRCVPISNHLYFYWYRQILGQKVEFLVSFYNNEISEKSEIFDDQFSVERPDGSNFTLKIRSTKLEDSAMYFCASSRLRGNTEAFFGQGTRLTVV.

The V gene is TRBV28, the J gene TRBJ2-5; 7 nucleotides line up with TRBD2. Germline V gives CDR1 MDHEN, CDR2 SYDVKM. V lost 5 bases and J lost 5; bases outside the gene matches: 17. This CDR3 has 17 residues. CDR3 nucleotide sequence: TGTGCCAGCAGTCCCTACCTAGCGGCGGAGGGAGGGGAGACCCAGTACTTC. This sequence encodes CASSPYLAAEGGETQYF.

CDR3 DNA sequence: TGTGCCAGCACCTTTAGGACGTCAAACATGTGGTATGGCTACACCTTC. Its protein product is CASTFRTSNMWYGYTF. The chain links TRBV6-4 to TRBJ1-2; no definite D call. The CDR3 totals 16 residues. CDR1 and CDR2 (germline): MRHNA, SNTAGT. V was shortened by 7 bases and J by 5 bases, with 23 bases between the two germline ends.

The chain combines TRBV19 with TRBJ2-5, with unresolved D. The CDR3 spans 14 residues. Looked up from germline, CDR1 is LNHDA and CDR2 is SQIVND (reference sequence). V shed 5 bases and J shed 5 bases, with 15 bases lying between them. The CDR3 loop reads CASSGSNRRETQYF. The DNA for the CDR3 is TGTGCCAGTAGTGGCTCCAACCGGCGGGAGACCCAGTACTTC.